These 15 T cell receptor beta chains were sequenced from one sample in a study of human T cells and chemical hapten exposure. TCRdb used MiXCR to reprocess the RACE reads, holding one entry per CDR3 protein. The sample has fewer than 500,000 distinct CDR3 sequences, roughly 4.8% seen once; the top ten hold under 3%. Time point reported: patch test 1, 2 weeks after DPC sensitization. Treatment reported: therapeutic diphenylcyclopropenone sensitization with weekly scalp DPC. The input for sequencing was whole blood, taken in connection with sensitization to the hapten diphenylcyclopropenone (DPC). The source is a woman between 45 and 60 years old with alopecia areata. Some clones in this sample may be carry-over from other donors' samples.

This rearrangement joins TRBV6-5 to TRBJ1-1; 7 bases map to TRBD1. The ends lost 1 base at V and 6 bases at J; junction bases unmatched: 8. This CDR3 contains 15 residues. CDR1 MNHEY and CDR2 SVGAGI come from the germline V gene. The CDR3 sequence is CASSYYGSGGAEAFF. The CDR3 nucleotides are TGTGCCAGCAGTTACTACGGCTCAGGGGGGGCTGAAGCTTTCTTT.

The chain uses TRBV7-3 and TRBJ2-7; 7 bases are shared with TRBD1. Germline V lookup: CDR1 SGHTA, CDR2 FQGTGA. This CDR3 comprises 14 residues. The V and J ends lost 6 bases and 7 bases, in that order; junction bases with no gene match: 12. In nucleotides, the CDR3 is TGTGCCAGCAGTCCTTCCACAGGGGTAAGGGAGCAGTACTTC. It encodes CASSPSTGVREQYF.

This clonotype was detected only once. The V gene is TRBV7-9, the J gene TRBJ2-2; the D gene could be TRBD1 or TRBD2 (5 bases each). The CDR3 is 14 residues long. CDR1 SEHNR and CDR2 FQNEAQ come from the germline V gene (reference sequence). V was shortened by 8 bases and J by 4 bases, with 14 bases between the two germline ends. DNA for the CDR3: TGTGCCAGCCCCCGGGACCGCCTCACCGGGGAGCTGTTTTTT. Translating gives CASPRDRLTGELFF.

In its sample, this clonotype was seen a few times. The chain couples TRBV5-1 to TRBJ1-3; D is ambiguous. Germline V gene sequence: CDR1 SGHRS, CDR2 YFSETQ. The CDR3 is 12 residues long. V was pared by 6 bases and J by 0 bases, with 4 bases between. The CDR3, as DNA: TGCGCCAGCAAGGCCTCTGGAAACACCATATATTTT. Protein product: CASKASGNTIYF.

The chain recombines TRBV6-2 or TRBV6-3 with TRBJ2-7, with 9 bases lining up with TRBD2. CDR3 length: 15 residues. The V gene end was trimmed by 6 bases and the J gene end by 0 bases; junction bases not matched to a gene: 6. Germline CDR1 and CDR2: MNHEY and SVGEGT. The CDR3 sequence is CASRSSSGVSYEQYF. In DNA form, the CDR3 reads TGTGCCAGCAGATCCTCTAGCGGGGTCTCCTACGAGCAGTACTTC.

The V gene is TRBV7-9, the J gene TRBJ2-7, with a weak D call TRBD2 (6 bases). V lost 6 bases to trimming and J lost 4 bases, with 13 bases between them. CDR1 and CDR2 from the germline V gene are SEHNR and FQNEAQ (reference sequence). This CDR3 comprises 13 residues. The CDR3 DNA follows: TGTGCCAGCAGGGAGGGGAATGGATACGAGCAGTACTTC. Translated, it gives CASREGNGYEQYF. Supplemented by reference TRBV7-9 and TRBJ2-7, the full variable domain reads DTGVSQNPRHKITKRGQNVTFRCDPISEHNRLYWYRQTLGQGPEFLTYFQNEAQLEKSRLLSDRFSAERPKGSFSTLEIQRTEQGDSAMYLCASREGNGYEQYFGPGTRLTVT.

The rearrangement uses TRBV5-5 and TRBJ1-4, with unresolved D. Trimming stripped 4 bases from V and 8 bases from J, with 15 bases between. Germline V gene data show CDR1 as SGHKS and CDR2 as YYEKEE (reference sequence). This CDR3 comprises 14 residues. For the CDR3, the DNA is TGTGCCAGCAGCCCGGACGCGATAGGGGAAAAACTGTTTTTT. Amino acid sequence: CASSPDAIGEKLFF.

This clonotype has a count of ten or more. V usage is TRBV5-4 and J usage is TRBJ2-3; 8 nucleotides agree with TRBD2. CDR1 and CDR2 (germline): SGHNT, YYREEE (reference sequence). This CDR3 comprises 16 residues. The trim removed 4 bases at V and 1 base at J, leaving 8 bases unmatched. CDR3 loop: CASSQGGAGGTDTQYF. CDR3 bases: TGTGCCAGCAGCCAAGGCGGAGCGGGGGGCACAGATACGCAGTATTTT.

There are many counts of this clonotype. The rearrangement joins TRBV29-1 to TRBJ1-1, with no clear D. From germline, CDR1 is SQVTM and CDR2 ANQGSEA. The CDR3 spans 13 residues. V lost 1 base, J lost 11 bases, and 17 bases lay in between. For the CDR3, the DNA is TGCAGCGTTGAAGTAGGGCTACACTTGTTGGCTTTCTTT. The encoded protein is CSVEVGLHLLAFF. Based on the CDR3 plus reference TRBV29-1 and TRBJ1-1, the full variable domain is SAVISQKPSRDICQRGTSLTIQCQVDSQVTMMFWYRQQPGQSLTLIATANQGSEATYESGFVIDKFPISRPNLTFSTLTVSNMSPEDSSIYLCSVEVGLHLLAFFGQGTRLTVV.

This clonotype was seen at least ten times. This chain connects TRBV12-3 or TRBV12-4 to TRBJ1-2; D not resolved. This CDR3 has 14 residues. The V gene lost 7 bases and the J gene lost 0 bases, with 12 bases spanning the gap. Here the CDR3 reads CASTPTPSNYGYTF. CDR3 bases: TGTGCCAGCACCCCGACGCCGTCTAACTATGGCTACACCTTC.

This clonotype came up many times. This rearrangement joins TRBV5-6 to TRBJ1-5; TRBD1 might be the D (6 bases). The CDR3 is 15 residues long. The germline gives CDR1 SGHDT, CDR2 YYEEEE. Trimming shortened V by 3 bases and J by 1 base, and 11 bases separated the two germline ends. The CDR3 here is CASSWGPRSNQPQHF. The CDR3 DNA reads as TGTGCCAGCAGCTGGGGGCCTAGGAGCAATCAGCCCCAGCATTTT.

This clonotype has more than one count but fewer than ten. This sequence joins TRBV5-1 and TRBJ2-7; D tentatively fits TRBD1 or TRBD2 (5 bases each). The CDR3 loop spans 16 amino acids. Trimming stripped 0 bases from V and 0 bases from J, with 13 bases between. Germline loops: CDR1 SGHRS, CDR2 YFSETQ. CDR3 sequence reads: CASSLAEGPRSYEQYF. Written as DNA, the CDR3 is TGCGCCAGCAGCTTGGCCGAGGGGCCACGCTCCTACGAGCAGTACTTC.

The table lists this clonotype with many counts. The CDR3 sequence is CASSRWDSNQPQHF. The CDR3 DNA is TGTGCCAGCAGCCGATGGGATAGCAATCAGCCCCAGCATTTT. The V and J genes are TRBV7-2 and TRBJ1-5; D not certain. The V gene lost 5 bases and the J gene lost 0 bases, with 8 bases spanning the gap. The CDR3 extends over 14 amino acids. Looked up from germline, CDR1 is SGHTA and CDR2 is FQGNSA.

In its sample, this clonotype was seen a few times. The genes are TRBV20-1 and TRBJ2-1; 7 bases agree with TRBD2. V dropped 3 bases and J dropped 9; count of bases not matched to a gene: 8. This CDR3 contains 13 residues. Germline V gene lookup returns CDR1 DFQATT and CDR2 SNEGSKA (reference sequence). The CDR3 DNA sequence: TGCAGTGCTAGGGCTGGACTAGAGACTGAGCAGTTCTTC. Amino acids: CSARAGLETEQFF.

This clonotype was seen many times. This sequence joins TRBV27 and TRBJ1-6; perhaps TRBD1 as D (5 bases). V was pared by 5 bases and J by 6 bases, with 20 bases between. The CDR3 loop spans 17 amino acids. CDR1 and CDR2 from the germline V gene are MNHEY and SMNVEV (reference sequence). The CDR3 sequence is CASSPFRSGGINSPLHF. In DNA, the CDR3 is TGTGCCAGCAGTCCATTCCGCTCCGGGGGGATTAATTCACCCCTCCACTTT.